What follows are 9 T cell receptor beta chains derived from one specimen sequenced in a study of human T cells and chemical hapten exposure. TCRdb passed the RACE reads through MiXCR, listing each CDR3 protein once. The sample has 80,000 to 100,000 distinct CDR3 sequences; around a quarter are singletons. Stated time point: patch test 3, about 24 weeks after DPC sensitization. Specified treatment: therapeutic diphenylcyclopropenone sensitization with weekly scalp DPC. This sample comprised whole blood, obtained in connection with sensitization to the hapten diphenylcyclopropenone (DPC). The source of these receptors is a middle-aged man with alopecia areata. Some clones in this sample may be carry-over from other donors' samples.

The chain employs TRBV2 and TRBJ2-3, with 8 bases matching TRBD1. The CDR3 totals 16 residues. From germline, CDR1 is SNHLY and CDR2 FYNNEI. Trimming at V came to 6 bases and at J to 4 bases, leaving 12 bases not matched to a gene. The CDR3 spells CASRPWTGITADTQYF. DNA of the CDR3: TGTGCCAGCAGACCCTGGACAGGGATCACGGCAGATACGCAGTATTTT.

The rearrangement links TRBV7-2 to TRBJ2-5, with D hard to call. Germline V gene sequence: CDR1 SGHTA, CDR2 FQGNSA. V lost 5 bases and J lost 1, with 5 bases in between. CDR3 size: 12 residues. CDR3 nucleotides: TGTGCCAGCAGCAAACCCCAAGAGACCCAGTACTTC. This gives the protein CASSKPQETQYF.

In this sample, this clonotype turned up a few times. This sequence joins TRBV20-1 and TRBJ2-5, with TRBD2 matching 11 bases. Germline trimming cut 4 bases from V and 5 bases from J; bases unmatched to any gene: 15. This CDR3 region has 17 residues. Germline-derived CDR1 and CDR2 are DFQATT and SNEGSKA (reference sequence). CDR3 nucleotides: TGCAGTGCTACAAGAGGAGGACTAGCGGGTTACGGCGAGACCCAGTACTTC. Protein product: CSATRGGLAGYGETQYF.

This clonotype was seen a few times. V and J are TRBV28 and TRBJ2-1; no definite D call. The CDR3 is 12 amino acids. Trimming took off 10 bases at V and 6 bases at J, with 13 bases between the two ends. The germline gives CDR1 MDHEN, CDR2 SYDVKM. The CDR3, as DNA: TGTGCCACCGCCAGACTGGGCAATGAGCAGTTCTTC. Its protein is CATARLGNEQFF.

This clonotype has a handful of counts. The chain is built from TRBV7-6 and TRBJ1-1, with no clear D. The V and J ends lost 5 bases and 2 bases respectively, with 15 bases between them. The CDR3 loop spans 15 amino acids. Germline V gene lookup returns CDR1 SGHVS and CDR2 FNYEAQ. This chain's CDR3 is CASSMPDQENTEAFF. CDR3 bases: TGTGCCAGCAGCATGCCCGACCAGGAAAACACTGAAGCTTTCTTT.

The genes are TRBV5-4 and TRBJ2-5; the D is unclear. CDR3 size: 14 residues. Trimming stripped 4 bases from V and 0 bases from J, with 10 bases between. Germline V gene sequence: CDR1 SGHNT, CDR2 YYREEE (reference sequence). The CDR3: CASSTPPYQETQYF. The CDR3 DNA reads as TGTGCCAGCAGCACTCCCCCGTACCAAGAGACCCAGTACTTC. Full variable domain (rest looked up from reference TRBV5-4 and TRBJ2-5): ETGVTQSPTHLIKTRGQQVTLRCSSQSGHNTVSWYQQALGQGPQFIFQYYREEENGRGNFPPRFSGLQFPNYSSELNVNALELDDSALYLCASSTPPYQETQYFGPGTRLLVL.

The V and J genes are TRBV9 and TRBJ1-1; D not resolved. Per the germline V gene, CDR1 is SGDLS and CDR2 is YYNGEE. The CDR3 totals 13 residues. The V end was cut by 4 bases, the J end by 4 bases, with 11 bases between. This CDR3 reads CASSPTIFTEAFF. CDR3 nucleotides: TGTGCCAGCAGCCCCACGATATTCACTGAAGCTTTCTTT. Variable domain in full (rest from reference TRBV9 and TRBJ1-1): DSGVTQTPKHLITATGQRVTLRCSPRSGDLSVYWYQQSLDQGLQFLIQYYNGEERAKGNILERFSAQQFPDLHSELNLSSLELGDSALYFCASSPTIFTEAFFGQGTRLTVV.

The gene calls are TRBV20-1 and TRBJ1-1; D is unclear. The CDR3 covers 10 residues. Germline CDR1 is DFQATT and CDR2 is SNEGSKA (reference sequence). Deletions cut 8 bases from V and 3 bases from J, with 7 bases between. The CDR3 DNA reads TGCAGTCCTTCACACACTGAAGCTTTCTTT. Translation: CSPSHTEAFF.

In its sample, this clonotype was seen a few times. The chain joins TRBV5-6 to TRBJ1-3, with D perhaps TRBD1 (5 bases). This CDR3 is built from 16 residues. The germline V gene has CDR1 SGHDT and CDR2 YYEEEE. V was clipped by 3 bases and J by 0 bases, with 13 bases between them. This CDR3 reads CASSWRDRSSGNTIYF. In DNA form, the CDR3 reads TGTGCCAGCAGCTGGAGGGACCGAAGCTCTGGAAACACCATATATTTT.